Below are 29 T cell receptor beta chains sequenced from a single sample in a study of blood T cell repertoires in COVID-19. Repertoires were generated with immunoSEQ multiplex PCR, while TCRdb's copy carries only in-frame clones and drops some. The sample contains roughly 260,000 clones, 80% to 95% of which appear only once. Sequencing was carried out using peripheral blood. The origin of the receptors is a person under 35 with COVID-19, enrolled during active disease.

The chain carries TRBV2 and TRBJ2-7, with a tentative D call TRBD1 (6 bases). CDR1 is SNHLY and CDR2 is FYNNEI in the germline V gene. This CDR3 has 15 amino acids. V was clipped by 6 bases and J by 0 bases, with 15 bases between them. CDR3 coding DNA: TGTGCCAGCAGCCCTTCGACAGGTAGCTCCTACGAGCAGTACTTC. Encoded protein: CASSPSTGSSYEQYF.

J is TRBJ2-7 and V is TRBV11-2; TRBD2 aligns across 13 bases. The CDR3 contains 18 residues. V trimming: 0 bases; J trimming: 2 bases; junction bases outside the gene matches: 7. CDR1 and CDR2 (germline): SGHAT, FQNNGV. The CDR3 protein is CASSLDRGLAGLTYEQYF. CDR3 coding DNA: TGTGCCAGCAGCTTAGATAGGGGACTAGCGGGGTTAACCTACGAGCAGTACTTC.

V usage is TRBV5-1 and J usage is TRBJ1-1, with D unclear. The V end lost 2 bases, the J end lost 5 bases, and 10 bases lay between the germline ends. CDR1 and CDR2 (germline): SGHRS, YFSETQ. This CDR3 spans 13 amino acids. The CDR3 region has the DNA TGCGCCAGCAGCTTAAACGGGTGGACTGAAGCTTTCTTT. Protein sequence: CASSLNGWTEAFF.

The rearrangement uses TRBV5-8 and TRBJ1-2; no firm D call. With 3 bases removed from V and 4 bases from J, the gap between germline ends came to 10 bases. CDR3 length equals 13 residues. The germline V gene encodes CDR1 SGHTS and CDR2 YDEGEE. CDR3 coding DNA: TGTGCCAGCAGCTCGGATCTAGGCTATGGCTACACCTTC. Amino acid sequence: CASSSDLGYGYTF.

The gene calls are TRBV27 and TRBJ1-2, with 9 bases aligning to TRBD1. The CDR3 contains 15 residues. Germline CDR1 is MNHEY and CDR2 is SMNVEV (reference sequence). Trimming took 3 bases from V and 6 from J; bases not matched to a gene: 8. The CDR3 sequence is CASSFSWTGENGYTF. The CDR3 region has the DNA TGTGCCAGCAGTTTTTCTTGGACAGGGGAGAATGGCTACACCTTC.

CDR3 DNA sequence: TGTGCCAGCACCTCGGTGGGAGTGGGCTACGAGCAGTACTTC. Translating it yields CASTSVGVGYEQYF. The rearrangement uses TRBV6-5 and TRBJ2-7; tentative D call: TRBD2 (5 bases). V was clipped by 7 bases and J by 3 bases, with 16 bases between them. The CDR3 contains 14 residues. Germline CDR1 MNHEY, CDR2 SVGAGI.

This clone was detected only a few times. V and J are TRBV3-1 (or the pseudogene TRBV3-2) and TRBJ1-2, with D perhaps matching TRBD1 (5 bases). Germline-derived CDR1 and CDR2 are LGHDT and YNNKEL (reference sequence). This CDR3 contains 13 residues. V lost 3 bases and J lost 1, with 6 bases in between. The CDR3 nucleotides are TGTGCCAGCAGCCAGACAGATAACTATGGCTACACCTTC. Its translation: CASSQTDNYGYTF.

The rearrangement links TRBV9 to TRBJ2-3; TRBD2 aligns across 7 bases. The CDR3 has 14 amino acids. The germline gives CDR1 SGDLS, CDR2 YYNGEE. After removal of 0 bases from V and 4 bases from J, the junction contained 2 bases not matched to a gene. CDR3 nucleotide sequence: TGTGCCAGCAGCGTAGGCGGGAGCGCAGATACGCAGTATTTT. As protein: CASSVGGSADTQYF.

The rearrangement uses TRBV12-3 or TRBV12-4 and TRBJ2-1; perhaps TRBD1 as D (5 bases). The CDR3 extends over 12 amino acids. The V end was cut by 6 bases, the J end by 6 bases, with 9 bases between. The CDR3 DNA reads as TGTGCCAGCAGCTGGGGCCCCAATGAGCAGTTCTTC. Amino acid sequence: CASSWGPNEQFF.

The chain links TRBV30 to TRBJ1-5; no clear D gene. The ends were cut back, 4 bases at V and 1 base at J, with 11 bases in the middle. The CDR3 is 14 amino acids. Germline CDR1 is GTSNPN and CDR2 is SVGIG (reference sequence). CDR3 protein: CAWTLQASNQPQHF. DNA of the CDR3: TGTGCCTGGACTTTGCAGGCCAGCAATCAGCCCCAGCATTTT. Variable domain in full (rest from reference TRBV30 and TRBJ1-5): SQTIHQWPATLVQPVGSPLSLECTVEGTSNPNLYWYRQAAGRGLQLLFYSVGIGQISSEVPQNLSASRPQDRQFILSSKKLLLSDSGFYLCAWTLQASNQPQHFGDGTRLSIL.

The gene calls are TRBV10-3 and TRBJ2-5; the D is unclear. Trimming stripped 11 bases from V and 1 base from J, with 11 bases between. This CDR3 is 12 amino acids long. In germline, CDR1 is ENHRY, CDR2 SYGVKD. For the CDR3, the DNA is TGTGCCTCAAGGCAGGCCCAAGAGACCCAGTACTTC. This codes for CASRQAQETQYF.

The chain combines TRBV28 with TRBJ2-2; 8 bases are a match to TRBD2. Losses at the gene ends were 4 bases for V and 5 bases for J; bases not matched to a gene: 9. This CDR3 comprises 16 residues. Germline-derived CDR1 and CDR2 are MDHEN and SYDVKM. CDR3 DNA: TGTGCCAGCAGTTCCTCTAGCGGGTCGAGGACCGGGGAGCTGTTTTTT. It translates to CASSSSSGSRTGELFF.

The CDR3 here is CASSLGVSEGAPQHF. The DNA of the CDR3 is TGTGCCAGCAGCTTAGGGGTTTCGGAGGGAGCGCCCCAGCATTTT. The chain employs TRBV7-9 and TRBJ1-5; the D is unclear. The CDR3 sequence is 15 residues long. V was cut by 1 base and J by 9 bases, with 16 bases left in between. Per germline, CDR1 SEHNR and CDR2 FQNEAQ (reference sequence).

CDR3 coding DNA: TGTGCCAGCAGTGCCGGAGGGGTGGTCAATCAGCCCCAGCATTTT. Its protein product is CASSAGGVVNQPQHF. This rearrangement joins TRBV6-6 to TRBJ1-5; possible D gene TRBD1, 5 bases. Per germline, CDR1 MNHNY and CDR2 SVGAGI (reference sequence). Trimming stripped 5 bases from V and 3 bases from J, with 14 bases between. The CDR3 runs to 15 residues.

The CDR3: CASSSGDNNEQFF. The DNA for the CDR3 is TGTGCCAGCTCAAGCGGGGATAACAATGAGCAGTTCTTC. This rearrangement joins TRBV9 to TRBJ2-1; 7 bases line up with TRBD2. The CDR3 totals 13 residues. V lost 7 bases and J lost 5; bases outside the gene matches: 6. Germline CDR1 reads SGDLS; CDR2 reads YYNGEE.

This chain joins TRBV4-1 and TRBJ1-2; 8 nucleotides agree with TRBD1. CDR1 MGHRA and CDR2 YSYEKL come from the germline V gene. The CDR3 loop spans 15 amino acids. Trimming cost V 1 base and J 3 bases; bases outside gene matches: 4. CDR3 sequence reads: CASSQGPGGDYGYTF. CDR3 nucleotide sequence: TGCGCCAGCAGCCAAGGACCAGGGGGCGACTATGGCTACACCTTC.

The chain employs TRBV7-2 and TRBJ2-3, with 10 positions matching TRBD2. This CDR3 spans 14 amino acids. Trimming at V came to 8 bases and at J to 1 base, leaving 3 bases not matched to a gene. Germline assignment: CDR1 SGHTA and CDR2 FQGNSA. The CDR3 loop reads CASGSGRGTDTQYF. The CDR3 DNA reads TGTGCCAGCGGAAGCGGGAGGGGCACAGATACGCAGTATTTT.

This clone was seen only once. The chain links TRBV6-2 or TRBV6-3 to TRBJ2-4, with D tentatively TRBD1 (5 bases). Germline CDR1 MNHEY, CDR2 SVGEGT. The CDR3 is made up of 16 amino acids. The V and J ends lost 5 bases and 0 bases respectively, with 14 bases between them. The CDR3 loop reads CASSRVDRLAKNIQYF. For the CDR3, the DNA is TGTGCCAGCAGTCGAGTCGACAGACTAGCCAAAAACATTCAGTACTTC.

This clone appeared once. The J gene is TRBJ1-2, the V gene TRBV10-3; 8 bases map to TRBD1. V gave up 6 bases and J gave up 6 bases; unmatched junction bases: 6. This CDR3 is built from 13 residues. Germline V gene lookup returns CDR1 ENHRY and CDR2 SYGVKD. The CDR3 bases are TGTGCCATCAGCAGGGGGCCGTTGGATGGCTACACCTTC. Amino acids: CAISRGPLDGYTF.

The chain uses TRBV5-5 and TRBJ1-4; D gene ambiguous. Per germline, CDR1 SGHKS and CDR2 YYEKEE (reference sequence). The CDR3 runs to 15 residues. V shed 0 bases and J shed 7 bases, with 13 bases lying between them. The CDR3 nucleotides are TGTGCCAGCAGCTTGGGGCGGGTAGCGGCTGAAAAACTGTTTTTT. This translates into CASSLGRVAAEKLFF. Full variable domain (remainder filled in from reference TRBV5-5 and TRBJ1-4): DAGVTQSPTHLIKTRGQQVTLRCSPISGHKSVSWYQQVLGQGPQFIFQYYEKEERGRGNFPDRFSARQFPNYSSELNVNALLLGDSALYLCASSLGRVAAEKLFFGSGTQLSVL.

The chain's CDR3 is CASSFGFSEQYF. The CDR3 nucleotides read TGTGCCAGCAGTTTCGGGTTTTCCGAGCAGTACTTC. The gene calls are TRBV28 and TRBJ2-7; unclear D gene. V was clipped by 3 bases and J by 6 bases, with 9 bases between them. This CDR3 has 12 residues. Germline loops: CDR1 MDHEN, CDR2 SYDVKM.

This chain links TRBV2 with TRBJ2-2; 12 nucleotides align to TRBD1. The germline V gene encodes CDR1 SNHLY and CDR2 FYNNEI. Germline trimming cut 7 bases from V and 5 bases from J; bases unmatched to any gene: 5. This CDR3 is 15 amino acids long. CDR3 sequence: CASTRDRGLTGELFF. The CDR3 region has the DNA TGTGCCAGCACCAGGGACAGGGGGCTTACCGGGGAGCTGTTTTTT.

This sequence joins TRBV9 and TRBJ1-1, with no clear D. Germline CDR1 is SGDLS and CDR2 is YYNGEE. V was trimmed by 0 bases and J by 6 bases, leaving 12 bases between them. This CDR3 region has 14 residues. The CDR3 nucleotides are TGTGCCAGCAGCGTAGGGAGGGAGGACTCTGAAGCTTTCTTT. Translating it yields CASSVGREDSEAFF.

The rearrangement links TRBV11-2 to TRBJ2-7, with 8 nucleotides matching TRBD1. After removal of 1 base from V and 1 base from J, the junction contained 3 bases not matched to a gene. Germline CDR1 and CDR2: SGHAT and FQNNGV. The CDR3 loop spans 15 amino acids. The CDR3 coding sequence is TGTGCCAGCAGCTTAGCACAGGGGGGATCCTACGAGCAGTACTTC. It is translated as CASSLAQGGSYEQYF.

The chain uses TRBV4-1 and TRBJ2-7; 7 bases match TRBD1. Trimming at V came to 0 bases and at J to 0 bases, leaving 5 bases not matched to a gene. The germline CDR1 and CDR2 sequences are MGHRA and YSYEKL. The CDR3 sequence is 16 residues long. CDR3 DNA: TGCGCCAGCAGCCAAGAATTCCCAGGGGGCTCCTACGAGCAGTACTTC. This gives the protein CASSQEFPGGSYEQYF.

This clone was observed a single time. DNA of the CDR3: TGTGCCAGCAGCGTAAGCATAAGGTCCAGGGATGCCTACAATGAGCAGTTCTTC. Protein product: CASSVSIRSRDAYNEQFF. The chain uses TRBV9 and TRBJ2-1, with D perhaps matching TRBD1 (5 bases). CDR1 and CDR2 (germline): SGDLS, YYNGEE. There are 18 residues in the CDR3. V shed 1 base and J shed 2 bases, with 19 bases lying between them.

The CDR3 DNA follows: TGCAGCGTTGTCTCCGGGACAGGCAAGGGCTACACCTTC. This sequence encodes CSVVSGTGKGYTF. This sequence joins TRBV29-1 and TRBJ1-2, with 8 positions matching TRBD1. CDR3 length equals 13 residues. Germline CDR1 reads SQVTM; CDR2 reads ANQGSEA. The junction had 9 bases not matched to a gene; V was cut back by 4 bases and J by 8 bases.

This chain connects TRBV20-1 to TRBJ2-5; D is ambiguous. Germline lookup yields CDR1 DFQATT and CDR2 SNEGSKA (reference sequence). V was trimmed by 6 bases and J by 4 bases, leaving 9 bases between them. The CDR3 has 11 residues. CDR3 bases: TGCAGTGCCGGCCCAGGAGAGACCCAGTACTTC. This gives the protein CSAGPGETQYF.

CDR3 coding DNA: TGTGCCAGCAGCTTAGTCCGGTCTAGCGGAACTAGCACAGATACGCAGTATTTT. Translating gives CASSLVRSSGTSTDTQYF. The chain recombines TRBV7-9 with TRBJ2-3; the match to TRBD2 covers 7 bases. Germline CDR1 is SEHNR and CDR2 is FQNEAQ (reference sequence). CDR3 length: 18 residues. Trimming at V came to 1 base and at J to 0 bases, leaving 10 bases not matched to a gene.